This T cell receptor beta chain was sequenced during a study of shared clonotypes between healthy human individuals. Background on the study: CD4 naive and CD4 memory each took three plates per donor, while CD8 naive took two and CD8 memory one.

As for this clone: Its antigen is undetermined.

The CDR3 contains 15 residues. The V segment lost 4 bases and the J segment 2 bases; nucleotides outside the gene matches: 7. Germline V gene sequence: CDR1 SEHNR, CDR2 FQNEAQ (reference sequence). Findings and limits, study-wide: Some naive CD4 clonotypes, roughly 5%, turned up in common across several donors. Generation probabilities of non-shared clonotypes were lower (relative to those shared by all four donors).

Original processing notes: With immunoSEQ giving junction-only sequences and no quality scores, filtering differed. TCRdb's copy holds only in-frame clones and misses some; the assay was immunoSEQ multiplex PCR. V and J calls plus clone size are reproduced from that table; the DNA served to infer D and trimming. This sample has about 1 million clones, with around 74% found just once. This chain links TRBV7-9 with TRBJ2-5; 7 bases fit TRBD1. Specimen: memory CD4+ T cells sorted from blood. Subset denoted: CD45RA-negative fraction. This TCR was recovered from a man aged 18 to 29 in good health. The CDR3 loop is CASSSAAGGQETQYF. In nucleotides, the CDR3 is TGTGCCAGCAGCTCCGCGGCAGGGGGACAAGAGACCCAGTACTTC.